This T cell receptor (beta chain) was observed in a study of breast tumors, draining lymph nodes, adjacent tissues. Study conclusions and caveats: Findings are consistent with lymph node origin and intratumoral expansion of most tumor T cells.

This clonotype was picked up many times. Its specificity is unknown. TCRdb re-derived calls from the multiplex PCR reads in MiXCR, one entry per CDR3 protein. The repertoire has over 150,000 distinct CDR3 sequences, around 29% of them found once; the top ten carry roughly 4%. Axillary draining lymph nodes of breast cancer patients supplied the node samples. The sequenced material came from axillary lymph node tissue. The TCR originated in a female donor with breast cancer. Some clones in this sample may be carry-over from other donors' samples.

The CDR3 region has the DNA TGCAGTGCAATTTCTCCGGGTACAGGAGGTTACGAGCAGTACTTC. It yields the protein CSAISPGTGGYEQYF. V and J are TRBV20-1 and TRBJ2-7; D is possibly TRBD1 or TRBD2 (5 bases each). This CDR3 spans 15 amino acids. In germline, CDR1 is DFQATT, CDR2 SNEGSKA (reference sequence). V lost 6 bases to trimming and J lost 4 bases, with 22 bases between them.